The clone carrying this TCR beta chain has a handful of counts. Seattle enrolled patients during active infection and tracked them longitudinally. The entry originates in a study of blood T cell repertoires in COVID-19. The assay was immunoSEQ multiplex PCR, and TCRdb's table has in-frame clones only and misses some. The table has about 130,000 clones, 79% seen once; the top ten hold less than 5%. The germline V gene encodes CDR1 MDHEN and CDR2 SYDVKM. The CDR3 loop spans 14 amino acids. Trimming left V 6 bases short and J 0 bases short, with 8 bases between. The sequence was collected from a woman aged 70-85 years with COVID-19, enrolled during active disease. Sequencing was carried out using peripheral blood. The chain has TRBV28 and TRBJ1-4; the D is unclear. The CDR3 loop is CASSSGSTNEKLFF. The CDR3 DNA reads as TGTGCCAGCAGCTCGGGGTCAACTAATGAAAAACTGTTTTTT.